Shown below are 16 T cell receptor beta chains from a single sample sequenced in a study of cytomegalovirus exposure and HLA in healthy donors. Primers for the PCR totalled 60 Vbeta and 13 Jbeta. The repertoire was sequenced with immunoSEQ multiplex PCR; TCRdb's copy has only in-frame clones and lacks some. The profile shows 150,000 to 200,000 clones, about four fifths of them singletons. The sequenced material came from PBMCs. The origin of the receptors is a woman between 18 and 29 years old in good health and CMV-seropositive.

J is TRBJ1-1 and V is TRBV9; no clear D. The ends were cut back, 0 bases at V and 8 bases at J, with 14 bases in the middle. The length of the CDR3 is 14 residues. CDR1 and CDR2 (germline): SGDLS, YYNGEE. The CDR3 is CASSVGGSYNEAFF. The CDR3 coding sequence is TGTGCCAGCAGCGTAGGAGGCAGCTACAACGAAGCTTTCTTT.

V is TRBV11-1 and J is TRBJ2-5, with D tentatively TRBD2 (7 bases). Per germline, CDR1 SGHAT and CDR2 FQDESV (reference sequence). CDR3 size: 15 residues. V was clipped by 5 bases and J by 5 bases, with 18 bases between them. The CDR3, as DNA: TGTGCCAGCAGCCCGGTGAGGGGGGGCTGGGAGACCCAGTACTTC. Its translation is CASSPVRGGWETQYF.

V and J are TRBV7-9 and TRBJ2-5; the D gene is possibly TRBD2 (5 bases). CDR1 is SEHNR and CDR2 is FQNEAQ in the germline V gene (reference sequence). V dropped 1 base and J dropped 11 bases, with 11 bases sitting between them. The CDR3 spans 12 residues. The DNA of the CDR3 is TGTGCCAGCAGCTTAGATGAGGGTGAGCAGTACTTC. This translates into CASSLDEGEQYF.

The rearrangement uses TRBV6-5 and TRBJ2-5; D is possibly TRBD2 (6 bases). Per germline, CDR1 MNHEY and CDR2 SVGAGI. This CDR3 contains 14 residues. The ends were cut back, 6 bases at V and 5 bases at J, with 16 bases in the middle. The CDR3 loop is CASSTREGGETQYF. The CDR3 coding sequence is TGTGCCAGCAGCACCCGCGAGGGAGGCGAGACCCAGTACTTC.

V usage is TRBV21-1 and J usage is TRBJ1-4; TRBD1, the D gene given by the table, was not confirmed from the DNA. TRBV21-1 is described as a pseudogene. CDR3 length: 16 residues. The CDR3, as DNA: TGTGCCAGCAGCAAAGAACGGGACAGAGCTAATGAAAAACTGTTTTTT. This sequence encodes CASSKERDRANEKLFF.

The chain carries TRBV4-1 and TRBJ1-3; tentative D call: TRBD1 (5 bases). The CDR3 is 16 residues long. Germline lookup yields CDR1 MGHRA and CDR2 YSYEKL. The V end was cut by 0 bases, the J end by 0 bases, with 9 bases between. The CDR3: CASSQEGLSSGNTIYF. The CDR3, as DNA: TGCGCCAGCAGCCAAGAGGGACTAAGCTCTGGAAACACCATATATTTT.

This chain uses TRBV7-2 with TRBJ2-1, with D unclear. Germline V gene data show CDR1 as SGHTA and CDR2 as FQGNSA. The CDR3 consists of 11 residues. Trimming left V 6 bases short and J 6 bases short, with 6 bases between. The CDR3 DNA reads as TGTGCCAGCAGACGCGGCAATGAGCAGTTCTTC. It specifies CASRRGNEQFF.

The chain employs TRBV2 and TRBJ1-1; D perhaps matches TRBD1 (6 bases). Per germline, CDR1 SNHLY and CDR2 FYNNEI. This CDR3 has 14 residues. V lost 7 bases and J 9 bases, leaving 21 bases between the germline ends. CDR3 sequence: CASKVDSAGYKAFF. The CDR3 bases are TGTGCCAGCAAGGTGGACAGCGCTGGTTACAAAGCTTTCTTT.

This CDR3 reads CASSASGRGLVSPLHF. In DNA form, the CDR3 reads TGTGCCAGCAGTGCTTCCGGCAGGGGGTTAGTATCACCCCTCCACTTT. The chain carries TRBV5-6 and TRBJ1-6; TRBD1 matches 7 bases. Germline V gives CDR1 SGHDT, CDR2 YYEEEE. The CDR3 loop spans 16 amino acids. Trimming removed 5 bases from V and 10 bases from J; junction bases left unmatched: 15.

The rearrangement joins TRBV6-5 to TRBJ2-1; TRBD2 is a possible D gene (6 bases). Trimming stripped 0 bases from V and 6 bases from J, with 12 bases between. Germline CDR1 is MNHEY and CDR2 is SVGAGI. The CDR3 contains 15 residues. The CDR3, as DNA: TGTGCCAGCAGTTACTCGATGACTAGTATCAATGAGCAGTTCTTC. Its translation: CASSYSMTSINEQFF.

This chain connects TRBV6-1 to TRBJ2-1, with D possibly being TRBD2 (5 bases). V was trimmed by 6 bases and J by 10 bases, leaving 13 bases between them. The germline gives CDR1 MNHNS, CDR2 SASEGT. There are 12 residues in the CDR3. The DNA of the CDR3 is TGTGCCAGCAGCGTCCGGGAAGGGGAGCAGTTCTTC. As protein: CASSVREGEQFF.

The chain couples TRBV29-1 to TRBJ1-2; D unclear. Germline values: CDR1 SQVTM, CDR2 ANQGSEA. V was shortened by 3 bases and J by 11 bases, with 7 bases between the two germline ends. This CDR3 region has 9 residues. The CDR3 spells CSVDLEYTF. The CDR3 nucleotides read TGCAGCGTTGATTTAGAGTACACCTTC. The variable domain in full, completed from reference TRBV29-1 and TRBJ1-2, reads SAVISQKPSRDICQRGTSLTIQCQVDSQVTMMFWYRQQPGQSLTLIATANQGSEATYESGFVIDKFPISRPNLTFSTLTVSNMSPEDSSIYLCSVDLEYTFGSGTRLTVV.

This sequence joins TRBV15 and TRBJ2-7; the D is unclear. CDR3 size: 16 residues. Germline lookup yields CDR1 LNHNV and CDR2 YYDKDF (reference sequence). Trimming stripped 0 bases from V and 2 bases from J, with 14 bases between. CDR3 region: CATSRETEYRTYEQYF. The DNA of the CDR3 is TGTGCCACCAGCAGAGAGACGGAGTATAGAACCTACGAGCAGTACTTC. The full variable domain, completed using reference TRBV15 and TRBJ2-7, is DAMVIQNPRYQVTQFGKPVTLSCSQTLNHNVMYWYQQKSSQAPKLLFHYYDKDFNNEADTPDNFQSRRPNTSFCFLDIRSPGLGDTAMYLCATSRETEYRTYEQYFGPGTRLTVT.

The V call is TRBV6-5, the J call TRBJ1-2; TRBD1 might be the D (6 bases). The CDR3 loop spans 13 amino acids. V dropped 5 bases and J dropped 2 bases, with 9 bases sitting between them. The germline V gene encodes CDR1 MNHEY and CDR2 SVGAGI. In DNA form, the CDR3 reads TGTGCCAGCAGTCTAGACAGGAACTATGGCTACACCTTC. As protein: CASSLDRNYGYTF.

This sequence joins TRBV11-2 and TRBJ2-5, with 8 bases identical to TRBD1. J was trimmed by 4 bases and V by 5 bases; bases with no gene match: 9. Germline CDR1 SGHAT, CDR2 FQNNGV. This CDR3 region has 15 residues. The CDR3 region is CASSRSGQDGETQYF. In DNA form, the CDR3 reads TGTGCCAGCAGCCGATCGGGACAGGATGGAGAGACCCAGTACTTC.

The chain employs TRBV6-1 and TRBJ2-7; 7 bases match TRBD1. There are 15 residues in the CDR3. V was clipped by 6 bases and J by 4 bases; unmatched bases: 12. From germline, CDR1 is MNHNS and CDR2 SASEGT. The CDR3 DNA reads as TGTGCCAGCAGCAATGGACAGGCAGTGGTATACGAGCAGTACTTC. This encodes CASSNGQAVVYEQYF.